This T cell receptor beta chain was identified in a study of blood T cell repertoires in COVID-19 (dated by TCRdb to about 2020). General notes on the study: The collaborator samples originated in the United States, Italy and Spain and spanned the acute and convalescent phases of COVID-19. The material from the prospective study consisted of cDNA or gDNA derived from T cells, B-cell-depleted T cells, or PBMCs. Subjects who had been exposed to COVID-19, were actively infected with it, or had recovered from it provided the deeply sampled blood TCRbeta repertoires that made up the dataset. The repertoires were made available in a free public database intended to serve as a resource for research on the immune response to SARS-CoV-2. Samples came from the ongoing ImmuneRACE study (first 160 participants) plus 1,254 subjects from 6 global collaborators. The sample metadata nearly always contained a de-identified subject ID, COVID-19 status, age in years and sex. HLA class I and class II types, where available, came from metadata supplied by the sample provider rather than from assay-based typing.

TCRbeta CDR3 regions were amplified from genomic DNA using the immunoSEQ Assay, a bias-controlled multiplex PCR. Per the original workflow: The number of nucleated cells in each sample was estimated by amplification of reference gene primers within the assay. Sequence reads were collapsed and filtered to measure the absolute abundance of every unique TCRbeta CDR3 rearrangement. Productive Simpson clonality was computed per sample as the square root of Simpson's diversity index over productive rearrangements. As stored in TCRdb, this immuneACCESS dataset retains in-frame rearrangements with V and J assigned. A fraction of the clones does not appear; measured against another copy, unresolved V genes explain less than half of the discrepancy, and the remainder lacks a known reason. D and trimming were read from the DNA, whereas the V and J calls and clone size are those reported in that table. The sample data list about 430,000 clones, and roughly 90% of these were observed just once. The top ten constitute approximately 1% of the sample.

Participants in the prospective study were enrolled through a virtual design, were aged 18 to 89 years, and lived in roughly 26 United States geographic areas. To assign participants to cohorts, the prospective study relied on clinical history that participants themselves reported in a screening survey and a study questionnaire. In the prospective study, mobile phlebotomists collected whole blood, serum and a nasopharyngeal or oropharyngeal swab from each participant. Participants in the prospective study had the option to provide additional blood draws and questionnaires over a roughly 2-month period. Blood samples from the prospective study were shipped frozen or at room temperature prior to DNA extraction. What the authors observed across the whole study: The amount of clinical and demographic metadata varied by source and participant and was provided uncurated.

Details on this clone: Its specific antigen is unknown. One base away there is no much larger clone; base qualities are not given.

From cysteine to phenylalanine, the CDR3 is 14 amino acids long. The CDR3 DNA has 42 bases and is translated from base 1. CDR1 DFQATT and CDR2 SNEGSKA are derived from the germline V gene (reference sequence). Cut back by 3 bases and 7 bases, the V and J ends lie 13 bases apart. This receptor was taken from a woman under 40 with acute COVID-19. Specimen: PBMCs or T cells enriched from blood (not recorded which). This receptor chain uses TRBV20-1 and TRBJ1-6; the best D guess is TRBD1, with 6 bases matching. The DNA sequence reads TGCAGTGCTAGTCTTCAGGGGATCAATTCACCCCTCCACTTT. Its translation reads: CSASLQGINSPLHF.